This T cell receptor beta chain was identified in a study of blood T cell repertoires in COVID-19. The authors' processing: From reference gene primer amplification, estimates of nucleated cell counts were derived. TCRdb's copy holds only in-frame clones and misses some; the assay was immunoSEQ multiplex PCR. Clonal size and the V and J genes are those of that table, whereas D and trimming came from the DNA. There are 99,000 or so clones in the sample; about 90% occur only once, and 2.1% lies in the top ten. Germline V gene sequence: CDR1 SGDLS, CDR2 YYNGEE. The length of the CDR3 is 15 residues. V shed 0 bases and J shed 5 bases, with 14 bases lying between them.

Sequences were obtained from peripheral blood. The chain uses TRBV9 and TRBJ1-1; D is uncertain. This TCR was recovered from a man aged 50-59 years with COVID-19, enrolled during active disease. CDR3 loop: CASSVAQRGLTEAFF. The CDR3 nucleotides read TGTGCCAGCAGCGTAGCTCAAAGAGGGTTGACTGAAGCTTTCTTT. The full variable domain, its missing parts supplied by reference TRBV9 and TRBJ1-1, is DSGVTQTPKHLITATGQRVTLRCSPRSGDLSVYWYQQSLDQGLQFLIQYYNGEERAKGNILERFSAQQFPDLHSELNLSSLELGDSALYFCASSVAQRGLTEAFFGQGTRLTVV.